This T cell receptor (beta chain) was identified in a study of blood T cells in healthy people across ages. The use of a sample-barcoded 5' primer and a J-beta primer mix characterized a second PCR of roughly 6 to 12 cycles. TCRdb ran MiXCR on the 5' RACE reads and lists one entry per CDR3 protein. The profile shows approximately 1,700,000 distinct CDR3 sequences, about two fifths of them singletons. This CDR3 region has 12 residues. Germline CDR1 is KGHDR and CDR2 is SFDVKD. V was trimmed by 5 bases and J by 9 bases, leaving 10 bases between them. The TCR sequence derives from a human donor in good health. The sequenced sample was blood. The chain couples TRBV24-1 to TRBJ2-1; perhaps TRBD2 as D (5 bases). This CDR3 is CATSVYRGEQFF. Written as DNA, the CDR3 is TGTGCCACCAGTGTCTACCGGGGTGAGCAGTTCTTC.